Listed below are T cell receptor beta chains from one sample, sequenced in a study of regulatory T cells in long-lasting Graves disease. TCRdb passed the multiplex PCR reads through MiXCR, listing each CDR3 protein once. Of roughly 450,000 distinct CDR3 sequences detected, 22% appear once; the ten largest clones hold less than 15%. The sample in question was peripheral blood mononuclear cells (PBMCs), obtained when the disease was refractory, from a patient treated with antithyroid drugs. The receptors were gathered from a female donor with Graves disease. Both conserved end residues are part of each CDR3. The D gene is left open where the match is weak. Where a row states a size, it is once, few, many or the class of an expanded clone; other rows omit it.

len,j_gene,v_gene,abundance,d_gene,CDR3aa,CDR3nt
16,TRBJ2-5,TRBV11-2,many,-,CASSLMAGAIQETQYF,TGTGCCAGCAGCTTAATGGCGGGGGCAATCCAAGAGACCCAGTACTTC
15,TRBJ2-5,TRBV6-1,-,TRBD1,CASRHGTAPSRTQYF,TGTGCCAGCAGACATGGGACAGCCCCCTCAAGGACCCAGTACTTC
13,TRBJ2-7,TRBV28,many,-,CASSLPGTYEQYF,TGTGCCAGCAGTTTACCTGGGACCTACGAGCAGTACTTC
14,TRBJ1-2,TRBV15,many,TRBD1,CATRWDRDRYGYTF,TGTGCCACCCGCTGGGACAGGGACCGCTATGGCTACACCTTC
14,TRBJ2-5,TRBV10-3,few,-,CAIGAGATQETQYF,TGTGCCATCGGTGCGGGGGCCACCCAAGAGACCCAGTACTTC
14,TRBJ2-5,TRBV28,many,TRBD2,CASGTSGAQETQYF,TGTGCCAGCGGTACTAGCGGGGCCCAAGAGACCCAGTACTTC
15,TRBJ1-2,TRBV28,many,-,CASSPPTGTRYGYTF,TGTGCCAGCAGTCCACCGACAGGTACGAGGTATGGCTACACCTTC
13,TRBJ2-5,TRBV10-3,few,-,CAIRNDPQETQYF,TGTGCCATCAGGAACGACCCCCAAGAGACCCAGTACTTC
17,TRBJ2-4,TRBV7-2,-,TRBD2,CASSPGLAGRRENIQYF,TGTGCCAGCAGCCCCGGACTAGCGGGGCGCCGCGAAAACATTCAGTACTTC
16,TRBJ1-1,TRBV6-8,-,-,CAGSSTPGRTNTEAFF,TGTGCCGGCAGCTCAACCCCTGGAAGGACCAACACTGAAGCTTTCTTT
14,TRBJ1-2,TRBV30,many,-,CAWSVQRTGYGYTF,TGTGCCTGGAGTGTGCAGCGAACTGGCTATGGCTACACCTTC
11,TRBJ1-1,TRBV6-1,many,-,CASRLKYEAFF,TGTGCCAGCAGACTCAAGTATGAAGCTTTCTTT
12,TRBJ2-7,TRBV7-2,-,-,CASSNYAYEQYF,TGTGCCAGCAGTAACTACGCTTACGAGCAGTACTTC
13,TRBJ2-7,TRBV29-1,-,TRBD2,CSARGGGVNEQYF,TGCAGCGCCCGGGGGGGAGGGGTTAACGAGCAGTACTTC
18,TRBJ2-7,TRBV7-8,-,-,CASSWLFAMTKGSYEQYF,TGTGCCAGCAGCTGGCTCTTTGCAATGACGAAGGGTTCGTACGAGCAGTACTTC
14,TRBJ2-5,TRBV12-3/TRBV12-4,-,-,CASSFGIGQETQYF,TGTGCCAGCAGTTTCGGCATAGGCCAAGAGACCCAGTACTTC
16,TRBJ1-5,TRBV19,-,-,CASSPMALDSNQPQHF,TGTGCCAGTAGCCCTATGGCACTGGACAGCAATCAGCCCCAGCATTTT
18,TRBJ2-2,TRBV20-1,-,TRBD2,CSASRGLAGASNTGELSF,TGCAGTGCTAGCAGGGGACTAGCGGGGGCCTCGAACACCGGGGAGCTGTCTTTT
16,TRBJ2-7,TRBV27,-,TRBD1,CASSLSSRGRWDEQYF,TGTGCCAGCAGTTTATCAAGCAGGGGGCGCTGGGACGAGCAGTACTTC
13,TRBJ1-1,TRBV7-3,-,-,CASSLTGKTEAFF,TGTGCCAGCAGCTTAACGGGGAAAACTGAAGCTTTCTTT
16,TRBJ2-2,TRBV20-1,-,-,CSARPRQGGWAGELFF,TGCAGTGCTAGACCTCGTCAGGGTGGCTGGGCCGGGGAGCTGTTTTTT
14,TRBJ2-7,TRBV14,-,TRBD2,CASSQTAGGREQYF,TGTGCCAGCAGCCAAACGGCGGGAGGCAGGGAGCAGTACTTC
13,TRBJ1-1,TRBV30,-,TRBD1,CAWETGSVTEAFF,TGTGCCTGGGAGACAGGGTCGGTCACTGAAGCTTTCTTT
15,TRBJ1-3,TRBV11-2,many,-,CASSLDRTSGNTIYF,TGTGCCAGCAGCTTAGACAGGACCTCTGGAAACACCATATATTTT
15,TRBJ1-1,TRBV9,-,-,CASSRGGRANTEAFF,TGTGCCAGCAGCAGAGGAGGGCGGGCGAACACTGAAGCTTTCTTT
14,TRBJ2-3,TRBV7-2,-,TRBD2,CAVGRGRLADTQYF,TGTGCAGTAGGGCGCGGGAGGCTCGCAGATACGCAGTATTTT
15,TRBJ1-1,TRBV20-1,-,TRBD1,CSATPYRGGGTEAFF,TGCAGTGCTACTCCGTACAGGGGAGGTGGCACTGAAGCTTTCTTT
15,TRBJ2-2,TRBV28,-,-,CASSLLSGSSGELFF,TGTGCCAGCAGTTTATTATCGGGGAGCTCCGGGGAGCTGTTTTTT
13,TRBJ1-6,TRBV9,-,-,CASNVGEKWPLHF,TGTGCCAGCAACGTGGGGGAGAAATGGCCCCTCCACTTT
14,TRBJ2-7,TRBV6-5,few,-,CASSYIAGSHEQYF,TGTGCCAGCAGTTACATTGCAGGGTCCCACGAGCAGTACTTC
16,TRBJ1-6,TRBV20-1,-,TRBD1,CSARDLTTGGFSPLHF,TGCAGTGCTAGAGATCTAACAACAGGGGGTTTCTCACCCCTCCACTTT
17,TRBJ2-4,TRBV12-3/TRBV12-4,few,TRBD2,CASSQGLAGRAKNIQYF,TGTGCCAGCAGCCAGGGACTAGCGGGACGAGCCAAAAACATTCAGTACTTC
15,TRBJ2-7,TRBV18,few,TRBD1,CASSPRGTGSYEQYF,TGTGCCAGCTCACCACGGGGGACAGGGTCCTACGAGCAGTACTTC
16,TRBJ2-7,TRBV2,few,TRBD1,CASSEPPGQVHYEQYF,TGTGCCAGCAGTGAGCCCCCCGGACAGGTACACTACGAGCAGTACTTC
13,TRBJ1-2,TRBV6-1,many,-,CASSEGGPGGYTF,TGTGCCAGCAGTGAAGGGGGGCCGGGTGGCTACACCTTC
12,TRBJ1-2,TRBV2,many,-,CASRRIGYGYTF,TGTGCCAGCAGGAGGATCGGCTATGGCTACACCTTC
13,TRBJ1-1,TRBV5-1,-,-,CASSLGESTEAFF,TGCGCCAGCAGCTTGGGGGAAAGCACTGAAGCTTTCTTT
14,TRBJ1-5,TRBV2,-,-,CASSTGGLNQPQHF,TGTGCCAGCAGTACTGGGGGGCTCAATCAGCCCCAGCATTTT
17,TRBJ1-1,TRBV7-3,-,-,CASSLILQSGGATEAFF,TGTGCCAGCAGCTTAATCCTTCAGTCGGGAGGCGCCACTGAAGCTTTCTTT
14,TRBJ2-7,TRBV12-3/TRBV12-4,many,TRBD1,CASSHRDRLYEQYF,TGTGCCAGCAGTCATAGGGACAGGCTCTACGAGCAGTACTTC
13,TRBJ1-5,TRBV28,many,TRBD1,CASRDRLNQPQHF,TGTGCCAGCAGGGACAGGCTCAATCAGCCCCAGCATTTT
14,TRBJ1-4,TRBV12-3/TRBV12-4,many,-,CASSGALANEKLFF,TGTGCCAGCAGTGGGGCGCTGGCTAATGAAAAACTGTTTTTT
11,TRBJ2-5,TRBV20-1,few,-,CSARVRETQYF,TGCAGTGCTAGGGTCAGAGAGACCCAGTACTTC
14,TRBJ2-7,TRBV7-2,many,TRBD2,CASSRGTSGYEQYF,TGTGCCAGCAGCCGGGGGACTAGCGGTTACGAGCAGTACTTC
14,TRBJ2-5,TRBV28,many,-,CASRDPRRRETQYF,TGTGCCTCACGGGACCCCCGACGGAGAGAGACCCAGTACTTC
13,TRBJ1-1,TRBV30,few,-,CAWSSLVNTEAFF,TGTGCCTGGAGTTCTTTGGTGAACACTGAAGCTTTCTTT
12,TRBJ2-3,TRBV20-1,-,-,CSASVASDTQYF,TGCAGTGCTAGCGTGGCGTCAGATACGCAGTATTTT
12,TRBJ1-1,TRBV5-1,many,-,CASSLEHTEAFF,TGTGCCAGCAGCTTAGAACACACTGAAGCTTTCTTT
13,TRBJ1-1,TRBV25-1,once,TRBD1,CASSEVGDSEAFF,TGTGCCAGCAGTGAAGTAGGGGACAGTGAAGCTTTCTTT
16,TRBJ2-5,TRBV6-5,few,-,CASSSAPTGPQETQYF,TGTGCCAGCAGTTCGGCCCCTACCGGGCCCCAAGAGACCCAGTACTTC
15,TRBJ1-2,TRBV4-1,-,-,CASSHRVGRTEGYTF,TGCGCCAGCAGCCATAGGGTTGGAAGGACCGAAGGCTACACCTTC
14,TRBJ1-1,TRBV6-1,many,-,CASSSGAPRTEAFF,TGTGCCAGCAGCTCAGGGGCCCCCAGGACTGAAGCTTTCTTT
16,TRBJ2-6,TRBV28,many,TRBD2,CASRWGGDSGANVLTF,TGTGCCAGCAGGTGGGGGGGGGACTCTGGGGCCAACGTCCTGACTTTC
15,TRBJ1-2,TRBV27,many,-,CASSTSTGDSIGYTF,-